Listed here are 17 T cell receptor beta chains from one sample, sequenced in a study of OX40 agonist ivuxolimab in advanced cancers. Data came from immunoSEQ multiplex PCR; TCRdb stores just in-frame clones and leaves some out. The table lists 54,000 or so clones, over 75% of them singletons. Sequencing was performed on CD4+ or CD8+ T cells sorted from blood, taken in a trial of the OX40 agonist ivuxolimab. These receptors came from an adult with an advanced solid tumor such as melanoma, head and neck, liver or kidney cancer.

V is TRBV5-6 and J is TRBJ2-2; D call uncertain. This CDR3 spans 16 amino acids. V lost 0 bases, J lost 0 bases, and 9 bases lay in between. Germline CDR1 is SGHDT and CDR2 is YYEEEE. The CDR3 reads CASSLVEMTNTGELFF. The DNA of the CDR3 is TGTGCCAGCAGCTTGGTAGAGATGACGAACACCGGGGAGCTGTTTTTT. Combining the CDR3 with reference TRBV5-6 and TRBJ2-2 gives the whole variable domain DAGVTQSPTHLIKTRGQQVTLRCSPKSGHDTVSWYQQALGQGPQFIFQYYEEEERQRGNFPDRFSGHQFPNYSSELNVNALLLGDSALYLCASSLVEMTNTGELFFGEGSRLTVL.

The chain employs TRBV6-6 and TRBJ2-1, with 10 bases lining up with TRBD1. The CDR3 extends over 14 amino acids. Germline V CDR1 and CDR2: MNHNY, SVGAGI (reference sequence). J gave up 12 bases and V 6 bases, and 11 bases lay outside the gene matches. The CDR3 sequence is CASSRDRGSMWQFF. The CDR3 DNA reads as TGTGCCAGCAGCCGGGACAGGGGATCAATGTGGCAGTTCTTC.

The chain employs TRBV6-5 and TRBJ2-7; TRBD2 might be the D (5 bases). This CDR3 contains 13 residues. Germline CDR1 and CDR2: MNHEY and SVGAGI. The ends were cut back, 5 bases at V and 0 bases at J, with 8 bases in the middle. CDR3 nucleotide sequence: TGTGCCAGCAGTCTTACTAGCTCCTACGAGCAGTACTTC. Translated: CASSLTSSYEQYF.

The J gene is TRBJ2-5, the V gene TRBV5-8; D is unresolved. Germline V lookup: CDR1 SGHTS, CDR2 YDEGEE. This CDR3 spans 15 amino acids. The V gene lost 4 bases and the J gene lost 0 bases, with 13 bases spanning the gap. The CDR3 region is CASSLTLPYQETQYF. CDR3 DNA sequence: TGTGCCAGCAGCCTTACTTTACCGTACCAAGAGACCCAGTACTTC. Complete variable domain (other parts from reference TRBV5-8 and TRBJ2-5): EAGVTQSPTHLIKTRGQQATLRCSPISGHTSVYWYQQALGLGLQFLLWYDEGEERNRGNFPPRFSGRQFPNYSSELNVNALELEDSALYLCASSLTLPYQETQYFGPGTRLLVL.

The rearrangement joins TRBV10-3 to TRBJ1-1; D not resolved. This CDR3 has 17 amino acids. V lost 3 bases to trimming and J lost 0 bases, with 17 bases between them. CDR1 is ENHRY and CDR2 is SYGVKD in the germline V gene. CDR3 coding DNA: TGTGCCATCAGTGATGCCGCCGGACCATCCATGAACACTGAAGCTTTCTTT. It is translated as CAISDAAGPSMNTEAFF.

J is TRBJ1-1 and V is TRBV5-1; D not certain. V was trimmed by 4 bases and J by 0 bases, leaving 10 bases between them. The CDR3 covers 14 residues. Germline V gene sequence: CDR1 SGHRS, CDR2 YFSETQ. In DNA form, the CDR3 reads TGCGCCAGCAGCGAGGAGGACCTGAACACTGAAGCTTTCTTT. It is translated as CASSEEDLNTEAFF.

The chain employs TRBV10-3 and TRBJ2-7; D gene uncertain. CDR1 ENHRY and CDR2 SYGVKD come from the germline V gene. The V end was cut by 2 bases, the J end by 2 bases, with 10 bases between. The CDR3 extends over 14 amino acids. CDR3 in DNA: TGTGCCATCAGTGAGACGGCTATGGCCTACGAGCAGTACTTC. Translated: CAISETAMAYEQYF.

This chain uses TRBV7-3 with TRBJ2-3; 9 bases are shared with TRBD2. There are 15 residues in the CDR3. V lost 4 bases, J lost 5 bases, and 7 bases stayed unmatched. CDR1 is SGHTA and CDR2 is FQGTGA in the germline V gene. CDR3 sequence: CASSSLAGSGDTQYF. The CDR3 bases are TGTGCCAGCAGCTCCCTAGCGGGATCTGGAGATACGCAGTATTTT.

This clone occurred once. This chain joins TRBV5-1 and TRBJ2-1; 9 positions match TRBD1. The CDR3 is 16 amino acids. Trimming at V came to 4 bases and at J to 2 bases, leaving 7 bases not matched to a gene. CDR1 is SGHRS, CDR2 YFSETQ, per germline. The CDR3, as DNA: TGCGCCAGCAGCCCGGAGACAGGGGGGACCTACAATGAGCAGTTCTTC. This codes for CASSPETGGTYNEQFF.

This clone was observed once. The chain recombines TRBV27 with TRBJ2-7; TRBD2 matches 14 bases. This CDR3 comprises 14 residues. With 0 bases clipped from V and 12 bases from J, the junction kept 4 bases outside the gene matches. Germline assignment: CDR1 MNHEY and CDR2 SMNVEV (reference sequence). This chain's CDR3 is CASSLSGTSGSLYF. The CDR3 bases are TGTGCCAGCAGTTTATCGGGGACTAGCGGGAGTCTGTACTTC.

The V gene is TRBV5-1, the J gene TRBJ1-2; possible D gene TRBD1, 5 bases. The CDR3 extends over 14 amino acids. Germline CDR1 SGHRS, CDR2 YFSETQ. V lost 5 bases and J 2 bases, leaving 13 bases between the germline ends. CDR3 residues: CASRETELNYGYTF. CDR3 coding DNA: TGCGCCAGCAGAGAGACAGAATTAAACTATGGCTACACCTTC.

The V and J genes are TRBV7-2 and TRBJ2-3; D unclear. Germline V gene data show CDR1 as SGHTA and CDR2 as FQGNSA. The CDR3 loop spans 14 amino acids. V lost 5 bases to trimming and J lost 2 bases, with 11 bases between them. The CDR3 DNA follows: TGTGCCAGCAGCACATCTCGGGCCACAGATACGCAGTATTTT. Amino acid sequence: CASSTSRATDTQYF.

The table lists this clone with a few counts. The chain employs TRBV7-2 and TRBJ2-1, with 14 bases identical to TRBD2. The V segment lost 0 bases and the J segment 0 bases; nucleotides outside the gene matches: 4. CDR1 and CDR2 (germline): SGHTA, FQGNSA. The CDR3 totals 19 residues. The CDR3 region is CASSLAGTSGGFSYNEQFF. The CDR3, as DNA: TGTGCCAGCAGCTTAGCGGGGACTAGCGGGGGATTCTCCTACAATGAGCAGTTCTTC.

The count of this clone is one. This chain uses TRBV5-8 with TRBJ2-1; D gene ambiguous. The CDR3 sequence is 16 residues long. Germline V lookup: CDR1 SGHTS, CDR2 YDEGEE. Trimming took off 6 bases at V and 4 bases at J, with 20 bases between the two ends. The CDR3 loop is CASIKRTSWGYNEQFF. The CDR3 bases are TGTGCCAGCATTAAACGGACCTCCTGGGGATACAATGAGCAGTTCTTC.

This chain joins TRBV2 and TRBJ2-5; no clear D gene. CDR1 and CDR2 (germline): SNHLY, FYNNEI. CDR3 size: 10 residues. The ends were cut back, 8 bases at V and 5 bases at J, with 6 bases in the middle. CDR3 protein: CASGWETQYF. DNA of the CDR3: TGTGCCAGCGGGTGGGAGACCCAGTACTTC.

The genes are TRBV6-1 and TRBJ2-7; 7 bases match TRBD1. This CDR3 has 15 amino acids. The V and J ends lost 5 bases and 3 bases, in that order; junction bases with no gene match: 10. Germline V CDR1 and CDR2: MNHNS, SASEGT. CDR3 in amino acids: CASSPYTGAGYEQYF. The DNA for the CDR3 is TGTGCCAGCAGTCCCTATACAGGGGCTGGCTACGAGCAGTACTTC.

This CDR3 reads CASSRNELSYNEQFF. In nucleotides, the CDR3 is TGTGCCAGCAGCCGTAACGAACTGTCCTACAATGAGCAGTTCTTC. The rearrangement links TRBV7-9 to TRBJ2-1; unclear D gene. The length of the CDR3 is 15 residues. Trimming left V 5 bases short and J 1 base short, with 12 bases between. Germline assignment: CDR1 SEHNR and CDR2 FQNEAQ (reference sequence).